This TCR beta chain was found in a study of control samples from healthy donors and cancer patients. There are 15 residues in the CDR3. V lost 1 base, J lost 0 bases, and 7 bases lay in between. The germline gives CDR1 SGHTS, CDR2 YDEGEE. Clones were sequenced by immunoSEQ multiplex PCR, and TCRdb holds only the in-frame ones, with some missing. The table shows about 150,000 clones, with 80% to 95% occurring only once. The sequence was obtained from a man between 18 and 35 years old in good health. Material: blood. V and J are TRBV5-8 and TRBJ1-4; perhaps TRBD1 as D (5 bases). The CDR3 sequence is CASSLRGATNEKLFF. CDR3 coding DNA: TGTGCCAGCAGCTTGAGGGGCGCAACTAATGAAAAACTGTTTTTT.